The clone carrying this T cell receptor beta chain was seen once. The antigen remains undetermined. This sample was included in a study of cytomegalovirus exposure and HLA in healthy donors. In the study overall: According to later analysis, the same platform produced the 90 to 150 validation and 600 to 800 first-cohort repertoires.

Using immunoSEQ multiplex PCR, the repertoire was profiled, and TCRdb retains in-frame clones only, with some absent. The sample includes approximately 120,000 clones, about 96% seen only once; the top ten take 1.5% to 2%. Findings and caveats of the study: Three chains linked to CMV were shown in vitro to be specific for CMV antigens.

This TCR derives from a young man in good health and CMV-seronegative. Sequencing was carried out using PBMCs.

The CDR3 protein is CASSQEGTGLSEAFF. The CDR3 region has the DNA TGCGCCAGCAGCCAAGAAGGGACAGGGCTGTCTGAAGCTTTCTTT. The chain couples TRBV4-3 to TRBJ1-1; 9 positions agree with TRBD1. The CDR3 is made up of 15 amino acids. With 0 bases clipped from V and 6 bases from J, the junction kept 5 bases outside the gene matches. CDR1 is LGHNA, CDR2 YSLEER, per germline.